The 32 T cell receptor beta chains below all came from one sample that was sequenced in a study of patients and donors after allogeneic stem cell transplantation. One entry per CDR3 protein results from TCRdb running MiXCR on the RT-PCR reads. The sample shows approximately 160,000 distinct CDR3 sequences, 30% of them seen only once. The sequenced sample consisted of blood, either unsorted or a sorted T cell fraction (not recorded which). The receptors originated from a human donor who was either an allogeneic HSCT recipient or a stem cell or donor lymphocyte infusion donor (not recorded which). It is not recorded whose cells these are; they may come from a transplant donor.

This clonotype has just a few counts. The chain joins TRBV4-3 to TRBJ1-2; D may be TRBD1 (5 bases). The germline V gene has CDR1 LGHNA and CDR2 YSLEER. The CDR3 contains 16 residues. V was cut by 0 bases and J by 4 bases, with 15 bases left in between. The CDR3 loop is CASSQDSGGKGYGYTF. The CDR3 DNA reads as TGCGCCAGCAGCCAAGACTCGGGGGGGAAGGGCTATGGCTACACCTTC.

J is TRBJ2-1 and V is TRBV5-1; 7 bases are shared with TRBD2. The germline CDR1 and CDR2 sequences are SGHRS and YFSETQ. The CDR3 is made up of 14 amino acids. V dropped 4 bases and J dropped 9; count of bases not matched to a gene: 10. Written as DNA, the CDR3 is TGCGCCAGCAGCCCCTCCGGGACTACGGGTGAGCAGTTCTTC. This codes for CASSPSGTTGEQFF.

The chain links TRBV6-5 to TRBJ2-2; tentatively, D is TRBD2 (5 bases). Germline V gene lookup returns CDR1 MNHEY and CDR2 SVGAGI. CDR3 length: 14 amino acids. V was cut by 8 bases and J by 7 bases, with 17 bases left in between. The CDR3, as DNA: TGTGCCAGCCGCCACCCCACGGGGTACGGGGAGCTGTTTTTT. This codes for CASRHPTGYGELFF.

This clonotype was counted a few times. V usage is TRBV5-1 and J usage is TRBJ2-4; D is unresolved. The germline V and J ends were trimmed by 1 base and 2 bases, with 7 bases remaining between them. This CDR3 has 14 amino acids. Per the germline V gene, CDR1 is SGHRS and CDR2 is YFSETQ. DNA for the CDR3: TGCGCCAGCAGCTTGTGGGATTCCAAAAACATTCAGTACTTC. Amino acid sequence: CASSLWDSKNIQYF.

The chain uses TRBV18 and TRBJ2-1; D ambiguous. Looked up from germline, CDR1 is KGHSH and CDR2 is LQKENI. V dropped 2 bases and J dropped 12 bases, with 11 bases sitting between them. The CDR3 totals 12 residues. As DNA, the CDR3 is TGTGCCAGCTCACCAAACCGTGAAGGGCAGTTCTTC. It encodes CASSPNREGQFF.

This clonotype turned up a few times. This rearrangement joins TRBV4-1 to TRBJ2-1, with D unresolved. The ends were cut back, 3 bases at V and 6 bases at J, with 9 bases in the middle. Germline V gene lookup returns CDR1 MGHRA and CDR2 YSYEKL. The CDR3 spans 13 residues. CDR3 amino acids: CASSHPHSNEQFF. CDR3 bases: TGCGCCAGCAGCCACCCCCATAGCAATGAGCAGTTCTTC.

CDR3 protein: CASSNKGRGLVFDQPQHF. CDR3 bases: TGTGCCAGCAGTAATAAGGGTCGGGGGCTAGTTTTCGATCAGCCCCAGCATTTT. This chain uses TRBV12-3 or TRBV12-4 with TRBJ1-5; D possibly corresponds to TRBD1 (6 bases). V lost 5 bases to trimming and J lost 5 bases, with 25 bases between them. This CDR3 region has 18 residues.

This clonotype was seen only a few times. The chain couples TRBV9 to TRBJ1-2; 7 bases agree with TRBD1. Per germline, CDR1 SGDLS and CDR2 YYNGEE. The CDR3 contains 14 residues. The ends lost 4 bases at V and 0 bases at J; junction bases unmatched: 3. CDR3 sequence: CASSTGTANYGYTF. DNA for the CDR3: TGTGCCAGCAGCACCGGGACAGCTAACTATGGCTACACCTTC.

This clonotype was seen a handful of times. The chain employs TRBV9 and TRBJ2-3; D not certain. The germline V and J ends were trimmed by 6 bases and 0 bases, with 11 bases remaining between them. Germline assignment: CDR1 SGDLS and CDR2 YYNGEE. The CDR3 is 14 amino acids. The CDR3 coding sequence is TGTGCCAGCAACACGGATCTTAGCACAGATACGCAGTATTTT. Amino acids: CASNTDLSTDTQYF.

This clonotype was counted a few times. J is TRBJ1-5 and V is TRBV18; no clear D gene. The CDR3 length is 16 residues. Germline CDR1 is KGHSH and CDR2 is LQKENI. The V end lost 3 bases, the J end lost 0 bases, and 12 bases lay between the germline ends. The CDR3 loop reads CASSPKFGPSNQPQHF. CDR3 nucleotide sequence: TGTGCCAGCTCACCCAAGTTCGGGCCTAGCAATCAGCCCCAGCATTTT. Looking up the rest from reference TRBV18 and TRBJ1-5 gives the full variable domain: NAGVMQNPRHLVRRRGQEARLRCSPMKGHSHVYWYRQLPEEGLKFMVYLQKENIIDESGMPKERFSAEFPKEGPSILRIQQVVRGDSAAYFCASSPKFGPSNQPQHFGDGTRLSIL.

The table lists this clonotype with a few counts. This rearrangement joins TRBV29-1 to TRBJ1-1; weak D call: TRBD1 (6 bases). There are 13 residues in the CDR3. CDR1 SQVTM and CDR2 ANQGSEA come from the germline V gene. V lost 3 bases, J lost 4 bases, and 12 bases lay in between. As DNA, the CDR3 is TGCAGCGTTGATGGGGGCTTGAGCACTGAAGCTTTCTTT. Protein product: CSVDGGLSTEAFF.

The chain recombines TRBV20-1 with TRBJ1-6, with D perhaps matching TRBD1 (6 bases). Germline-derived CDR1 and CDR2 are DFQATT and SNEGSKA (reference sequence). Between the trimmed V and J ends, which lost 1 base and 7 bases, there was a span of 14 bases. There are 15 residues in the CDR3. CDR3 DNA sequence: TGCAGTGCTAGAGGCAGGGGAGGATGGAATTCACCCCTCCACTTT. Protein product: CSARGRGGWNSPLHF.

The chain recombines TRBV19 with TRBJ2-3; maybe TRBD1 (6 bases). CDR1 and CDR2 (germline): LNHDA, SQIVND (reference sequence). CDR3 length: 14 amino acids. V was trimmed by 2 bases and J by 1 base, leaving 7 bases between them. CDR3 DNA sequence: TGTGCCAGTAGTATATGGACAGGCACAGATACGCAGTATTTT. The encoded protein is CASSIWTGTDTQYF.

This chain connects TRBV27 to TRBJ2-7; 14 bases map to TRBD2. Germline V gene sequence: CDR1 MNHEY, CDR2 SMNVEV (reference sequence). The CDR3 is 18 amino acids. Trimming cost V 2 bases and J 2 bases; bases outside gene matches: 8. CDR3 residues: CASSLRVWTSGRTYEQYF. DNA of the CDR3: TGTGCCAGCAGTTTAAGGGTTTGGACTAGCGGGAGGACCTACGAGCAGTACTTC.

This clonotype was detected many times. V is TRBV12-3 or TRBV12-4 and J is TRBJ1-2; 7 bases line up with TRBD1. The length of the CDR3 is 14 residues. Trimming removed 3 bases from V and 8 bases from J; junction bases left unmatched: 9. The CDR3 DNA reads TGTGCCAGCAGTTTGGGCAGGGGGGACGGCGGCTACACCTTC. Encoded protein: CASSLGRGDGGYTF.

This clonotype was found a few times. The V call is TRBV3-1, the J call TRBJ2-3; 7 bases line up with TRBD2. CDR3 length: 16 residues. J gave up 5 bases and V 2 bases, and 10 bases lay outside the gene matches. Looked up from germline, CDR1 is LGHDT and CDR2 is YNNKEL (reference sequence). CDR3 nucleotide sequence: TGTGCCAGCAGCCAAAACCTCGCGGGAGCCCGAGATACGCAGTATTTT. Its translation is CASSQNLAGARDTQYF.

The V gene is TRBV20-1, the J gene TRBJ2-7, with 9 bases that match TRBD1. This CDR3 spans 14 amino acids. CDR1 and CDR2 (germline): DFQATT, SNEGSKA (reference sequence). V lost 5 bases, J lost 3 bases, and 8 bases stayed unmatched. CDR3 region: CSAPRGQGFYEQYF. CDR3 nucleotides: TGCAGTGCTCCCCGTGGACAGGGGTTCTACGAGCAGTACTTC.

A few counts support this clonotype. The chain uses TRBV5-1 and TRBJ2-1; D is possibly TRBD2 (5 bases). Deletions cut 1 base from V and 8 bases from J, with 16 bases between. Germline CDR1 is SGHRS and CDR2 is YFSETQ. The CDR3 runs 15 residues. CDR3 sequence (DNA): TGCGCCAGCAGCTTGACTAGGGTAATAGTGGATGAGCAGTTCTTC. Protein sequence: CASSLTRVIVDEQFF.

The rearrangement links TRBV27 to TRBJ1-6, with TRBD1 matching 9 bases. The CDR3 consists of 15 residues. Germline V gene data show CDR1 as MNHEY and CDR2 as SMNVEV (reference sequence). The ends lost 2 bases at V and 7 bases at J; junction bases unmatched: 3. The CDR3 DNA reads as TGTGCCAGCAGTTTACGGGACAGGGCCAATTCACCCCTCCACTTT. Its protein product is CASSLRDRANSPLHF.

The V and J genes are TRBV15 and TRBJ1-5; no reliable D call. The germline V gene has CDR1 LNHNV and CDR2 YYDKDF (reference sequence). The CDR3 runs 13 residues. V was clipped by 0 bases and J by 4 bases, with 4 bases between them. CDR3 region: CATSREGNQPQHF. DNA for the CDR3: TGTGCCACCAGCAGAGAAGGGAATCAGCCCCAGCATTTT.

There are a few counts of this clonotype. The gene calls are TRBV6-5 and TRBJ1-2; D unclear. Per the germline V gene, CDR1 is MNHEY and CDR2 is SVGAGI. The CDR3 runs 13 residues. The germline V and J ends were trimmed by 2 bases and 8 bases, with 12 bases remaining between them. The CDR3 region has the DNA TGTGCCAGCAGTTACCTTGGCCCATCCGGCTACACCTTC. This sequence encodes CASSYLGPSGYTF.

The chain links TRBV2 to TRBJ1-1, with D uncertain. This CDR3 has 13 residues. Germline-derived CDR1 and CDR2 are SNHLY and FYNNEI. V was trimmed by 2 bases and J by 2 bases, leaving 6 bases between them. This CDR3 reads CASSELGNTEAFF. CDR3 nucleotide sequence: TGTGCCAGCAGTGAATTGGGCAACACTGAAGCTTTCTTT.

The chain combines TRBV4-2 with TRBJ2-1, with 7 positions matching TRBD2. V shed 5 bases and J 7 bases; nucleotides not matched to a gene: 8. Germline lookup yields CDR1 LGHNA and CDR2 YNFKEQ. This CDR3 has 14 residues. The CDR3 sequence is CASSYLAAGNEQFF. In DNA form, the CDR3 reads TGTGCCAGCAGCTACCTAGCGGCGGGGAATGAGCAGTTCTTC.

CDR3 in DNA: TGCGCCAGCAGCTCACTTAGCGGGAGAACCAGGGATGAGCAGTTCTTC. This translates into CASSSLSGRTRDEQFF. J is TRBJ2-1 and V is TRBV5-1, with 9 positions matching TRBD2. The junction had 12 bases not matched to a gene; V was cut back by 3 bases and J by 8 bases. Per germline, CDR1 SGHRS and CDR2 YFSETQ. This CDR3 contains 16 residues.

V gene TRBV27 combines with J gene TRBJ2-7; 8 bases are shared with TRBD2. V lost 3 bases and J lost 0; bases outside the gene matches: 7. This CDR3 region has 16 residues. The germline V gene has CDR1 MNHEY and CDR2 SMNVEV (reference sequence). CDR3 sequence: CASSLTGLGISYEQYF. CDR3 DNA: TGTGCCAGCAGTTTGACGGGACTAGGTATCTCCTACGAGCAGTACTTC.

This clonotype was detected only once. This chain links TRBV7-2 with TRBJ2-2; D is possibly TRBD2 (7 bases). The CDR3 covers 13 residues. Germline V gene lookup returns CDR1 SGHTA and CDR2 FQGNSA. Trimming stripped 5 bases from V and 4 bases from J, with 8 bases between. For the CDR3, the DNA is TGTGCCAGCAGCAGGGGGGGCACCGGGGAGCTGTTTTTT. Protein product: CASSRGGTGELFF.

The rearrangement links TRBV9 to TRBJ1-2, with D perhaps TRBD1 (6 bases). Trimming shortened V by 3 bases and J by 5 bases, and 14 bases separated the two germline ends. This CDR3 has 14 residues. CDR1 and CDR2 (germline): SGDLS, YYNGEE. The CDR3 reads CASSGSGQIYGYTF. CDR3 in DNA: TGTGCCAGCAGCGGAAGTGGACAGATATATGGCTACACCTTC.

This clonotype was detected only a few times. V usage is TRBV6-5 and J usage is TRBJ2-3; 7 nucleotides align to TRBD2. J was trimmed by 2 bases and V by 0 bases; bases with no gene match: 5. Germline V lookup: CDR1 MNHEY, CDR2 SVGAGI. This CDR3 is built from 16 residues. CDR3 coding DNA: TGTGCCAGCAGTTACTCTGGGGGGGACCCCACAGATACGCAGTATTTT. Translated: CASSYSGGDPTDTQYF.

This clonotype was detected only a few times. This sequence joins TRBV6-2 or TRBV6-3 and TRBJ2-2; possible D gene TRBD2, 6 bases. CDR1 is MNHEY and CDR2 is SVGEGT in the germline V gene. This CDR3 comprises 16 residues. Trimming took 6 bases from V and 2 from J, leaving 16 bases between them. This chain's CDR3 is CASSYPEGLNTGELFF. The CDR3 nucleotides read TGTGCCAGCAGCTACCCAGAGGGACTTAACACCGGGGAGCTGTTTTTT.

The chain employs TRBV20-1 and TRBJ1-5, with D possibly TRBD1 on 5 matching bases. The V end was cut by 0 bases, the J end by 2 bases, with 20 bases between. CDR1 and CDR2 (germline): DFQATT, SNEGSKA (reference sequence). The CDR3 length is 18 residues. CDR3 nucleotides: TGCAGTGCTAGAGATAGGGGAGGTGGCTTTTGGGGCAATCAGCCCCAGCATTTT. Translating it yields CSARDRGGGFWGNQPQHF.

The chain is built from TRBV4-3 and TRBJ2-1; either TRBD1 or TRBD2 may supply D (5 bases each). This CDR3 contains 13 residues. The V gene's germline CDR1 is LGHNA and CDR2 YSLEER. The ends were cut back, 4 bases at V and 8 bases at J, with 12 bases in the middle. The CDR3 nucleotides are TGCGCCAGCAGCCCGATACGGGGCTATGAGCAGTTCTTC. It specifies CASSPIRGYEQFF.

At least ten counts were recorded for this clonotype. The chain recombines TRBV29-1 with TRBJ1-6; tentative D call: TRBD1 (6 bases). This CDR3 is 13 amino acids long. CDR1 is SQVTM and CDR2 is ANQGSEA in the germline V gene. V lost 5 bases and J 6 bases, leaving 11 bases between the germline ends. The CDR3 DNA follows: TGCAGCGTTAAATCAGGGGTTAATTCACCCCTCCACTTT. Translation gives CSVKSGVNSPLHF.